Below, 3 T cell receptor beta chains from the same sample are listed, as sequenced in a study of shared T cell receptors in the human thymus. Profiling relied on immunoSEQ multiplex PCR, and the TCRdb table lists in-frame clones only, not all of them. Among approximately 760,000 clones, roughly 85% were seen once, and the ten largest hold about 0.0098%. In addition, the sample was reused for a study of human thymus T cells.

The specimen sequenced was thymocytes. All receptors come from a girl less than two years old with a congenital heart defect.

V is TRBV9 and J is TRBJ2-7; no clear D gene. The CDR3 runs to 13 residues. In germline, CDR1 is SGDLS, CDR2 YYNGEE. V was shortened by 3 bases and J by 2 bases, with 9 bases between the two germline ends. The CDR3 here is CASSAVLAYEQYF. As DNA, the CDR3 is TGTGCCAGCAGCGCCGTGCTAGCCTACGAGCAGTACTTC.

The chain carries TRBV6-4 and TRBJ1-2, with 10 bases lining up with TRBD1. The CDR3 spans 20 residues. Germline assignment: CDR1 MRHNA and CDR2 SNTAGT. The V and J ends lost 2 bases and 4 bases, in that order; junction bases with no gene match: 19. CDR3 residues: CASSDTPQTGTGDIGYGYTF. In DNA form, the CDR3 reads TGTGCCAGCAGTGACACCCCACAAACCGGGACAGGGGATATTGGCTATGGCTACACCTTC.

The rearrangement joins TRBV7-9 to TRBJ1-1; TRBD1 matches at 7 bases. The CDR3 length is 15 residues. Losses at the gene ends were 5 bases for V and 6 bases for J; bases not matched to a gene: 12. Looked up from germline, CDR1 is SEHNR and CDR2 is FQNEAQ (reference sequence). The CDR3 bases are TGTGCCAGCAGCATTCCCACACAGGGGAGAGCTGAAGCTTTCTTT. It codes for CASSIPTQGRAEAFF.